This TCR beta chain was documented in a study of cytomegalovirus exposure and HLA in healthy donors. Findings and caveats of the study: Researchers catalogued about 160 TCR beta chains as cytomegalovirus-associated. Later analysis identified a missense DCLRE1C variant that was linked to TCR beta V- and J-gene trimming. The authors later found TCR association rates varying by HLA locus, with DRB1 most and HLA-C fewest.

The PCR ran on 60 Vbeta and 13 Jbeta primers. Clones were sequenced by immunoSEQ multiplex PCR, and TCRdb holds only the in-frame ones, with some missing. This repertoire shows approximately 290,000 clones, 80% found once; its top ten account for 0.3%. It was healthy bone marrow donors who served as donors. Details on this clone: Antigen: not known.

Looked up from germline, CDR1 is SNHLY and CDR2 is FYNNEI. The CDR3 runs 12 residues. Trimming took off 3 bases at V and 11 bases at J, with 13 bases between the two ends. The chain recombines TRBV2 with TRBJ2-5; the D is unclear. The sample comprised PBMCs. The clonotype originates from a girl aged 2 to 10 in good health and CMV-seronegative. The CDR3 spells CASSEVQAEQYF. CDR3 coding DNA: TGTGCCAGCAGTGAGGTGCAGGCTGAGCAGTACTTC.